The source of this T cell receptor (beta chain) is a study of blood T cell repertoires in COVID-19. For the study at large: Sites in the United States, Italy and Spain provided acute and convalescent COVID-19 samples. PBMCs, B-cell-depleted T cells, or T cells were the source of the cDNA or gDNA that made up the material.

Authors' analysis steps: Researchers report that nucleated cell counts were estimated from reference gene primer amplification. Assay: immunoSEQ multiplex PCR; the TCRdb copy retains only in-frame clones and omits some. The D gene and trimming were derived from the DNA, and the V and J assignments and clone size from that table. Here the sample spans over 350,000 clones, roughly 89% being singletons. Germline values: CDR1 SGHRS, CDR2 YFSETQ. V dropped 2 bases and J dropped 3; count of bases not matched to a gene: 7. The CDR3 covers 15 residues. The chain carries TRBV5-1 and TRBJ1-1; TRBD1 matches 7 bases. This clonotype was obtained from a woman in her twenties or thirties with active or convalescent COVID-19. The sequencing input was peripheral blood. CDR3 DNA: TGCGCCAGCAGCTTAAGGACAGGATCTGACACTGAAGCTTTCTTT. It codes for CASSLRTGSDTEAFF.